This passage covers 28 T cell receptor beta chains from one sample sequenced in a study of blood T cell repertoires in COVID-19. TCRdb keeps only in-frame clones here, not all; method: immunoSEQ multiplex PCR. This table has about 190,000 clones, roughly 90% appearing once. The sequenced material came from peripheral blood. The source is a woman aged 40 to 49 who had recovered from COVID-19.

This clone was counted a single time. This sequence joins TRBV10-3 and TRBJ1-2, with 7 positions matching TRBD1. Germline CDR1 is ENHRY and CDR2 is SYGVKD. The CDR3 has 12 amino acids. V lost 7 bases to trimming and J lost 8 bases; unmatched junction nucleotides: 7. The CDR3 sequence: CAITDRADGYTF. As DNA, the CDR3 is TGTGCCATCACCGACAGGGCAGACGGCTACACCTTC.

The rearrangement joins TRBV7-9 to TRBJ2-3; 9 bases match TRBD1. V shed 2 bases and J 0 bases; nucleotides not matched to a gene: 6. Germline-derived CDR1 and CDR2 are SEHNR and FQNEAQ (reference sequence). This CDR3 has 17 amino acids. CDR3: CASSLRRTGESTDTQYF. The CDR3, as DNA: TGTGCCAGCAGCTTACGACGGACAGGGGAAAGCACAGATACGCAGTATTTT.

This rearrangement joins TRBV28 to TRBJ1-1; D gene ambiguous. The CDR3 totals 14 residues. Germline V gene lookup returns CDR1 MDHEN and CDR2 SYDVKM. V shed 3 bases and J shed 1 base, with 9 bases lying between them. The CDR3 here is CASSFLGPNTEAFF. In nucleotides, the CDR3 is TGTGCCAGCAGTTTCCTAGGCCCGAACACTGAAGCTTTCTTT. Supplemented by reference TRBV28 and TRBJ1-1, the full variable domain reads DVKVTQSSRYLVKRTGEKVFLECVQDMDHENMFWYRQDPGLGLRLIYFSYDVKMKEKGDIPEGYSVSREKKERFSLILESASTNQTSMYLCASSFLGPNTEAFFGQGTRLTVV.

The V gene is TRBV7-3, the J gene TRBJ1-3; TRBD1 aligns across 7 bases. The germline V gene has CDR1 SGHTA and CDR2 FQGTGA. The J segment lost 0 bases and the V segment lost 3 bases, leaving 5 bases of the junction unmatched. The CDR3 runs 16 residues. The CDR3 region has the DNA TGTGCCAGCAGCTTGACAGGGCCGAGCTCTGGAAACACCATATATTTT. Amino acids: CASSLTGPSSGNTIYF.

The rearrangement uses TRBV28 and TRBJ2-3; 11 positions agree with TRBD2. CDR3 length equals 14 residues. V shed 6 bases, J shed 3 bases, and the junction held 2 bases outside the gene matches. CDR1 MDHEN and CDR2 SYDVKM come from the germline V gene. This CDR3 is CASRLAGATDTQYF. The CDR3 region has the DNA TGTGCCAGCAGACTAGCGGGAGCAACAGATACGCAGTATTTT.

The V call is TRBV13, the J call TRBJ2-1; 9 bases match TRBD2. The CDR3 consists of 15 residues. The V segment lost 4 bases and the J segment 1 base; nucleotides outside the gene matches: 2. Germline loops: CDR1 PRHDT, CDR2 FYEKMQ (reference sequence). CDR3: CASSSGLASYNEQFF. CDR3 nucleotides: TGTGCCAGCAGCTCGGGACTAGCTTCCTACAATGAGCAGTTCTTC. The variable domain in full, with the rest retrieved from reference TRBV13 and TRBJ2-1, is AAGVIQSPRHLIKEKRETATLKCYPIPRHDTVYWYQQGPGQDPQFLISFYEKMQSDKGSIPDRFSAQQFSDYHSELNMSSLELGDSALYFCASSSGLASYNEQFFGPGTRLTVL.

This clone appeared a single time. The J gene is TRBJ2-5, the V gene TRBV5-1, with D perhaps TRBD2 (5 bases). CDR3 length: 14 residues. The V end lost 7 bases, the J end lost 1 base, and 14 bases lay between the germline ends. CDR1 and CDR2 (germline): SGHRS, YFSETQ. As DNA, the CDR3 is TGCGCCAGCGCTACGGCGGGCCCCCAAGAGACCCAGTACTTC. Protein sequence: CASATAGPQETQYF.

The J gene is TRBJ2-3, the V gene TRBV6-5; perhaps TRBD2 as D (7 bases). Germline CDR1 is MNHEY and CDR2 is SVGAGI. The CDR3 totals 14 residues. Trimming removed 6 bases at V and 4 bases at J, with 14 bases between. The CDR3 loop reads CASSEGGRSDTQYF. The CDR3 bases are TGTGCCAGCAGCGAGGGGGGGAGGTCAGATACGCAGTATTTT.

This chain joins TRBV19 and TRBJ2-3, with 9 bases aligning to TRBD1. Germline V lookup: CDR1 LNHDA, CDR2 SQIVND (reference sequence). CDR3 size: 17 residues. The junction had 13 bases not matched to a gene; V was cut back by 6 bases and J by 3 bases. Here the CDR3 reads CASSPLDYRGRTDTQYF. CDR3 DNA: TGTGCCAGTAGCCCCTTAGACTACAGGGGGCGGACAGATACGCAGTATTTT. Complete variable domain (other parts from reference TRBV19 and TRBJ2-3): DGGITQSPKYLFRKEGQNVTLSCEQNLNHDAMYWYRQDPGQGLRLIYYSQIVNDFQKGDIAEGYSVSREKKESFPLTVTSAQKNPTAFYLCASSPLDYRGRTDTQYFGPGTRLTVL.

V and J are TRBV20-1 and TRBJ2-7, with TRBD2 matching over 11 bases. V dropped 3 bases and J dropped 1; count of bases not matched to a gene: 20. The CDR3 is 20 amino acids. The germline V gene encodes CDR1 DFQATT and CDR2 SNEGSKA (reference sequence). CDR3 sequence (DNA): TGCAGTGCTAGTCCGCGCCCCGGGACTAGCGGAGTGAAAAGTTCCTACGAGCAGTACTTC. This encodes CSASPRPGTSGVKSSYEQYF.

The rearrangement links TRBV7-2 to TRBJ2-3, with TRBD2 matching over 12 bases. This CDR3 is 16 amino acids long. V trimming: 3 bases; J trimming: 2 bases; junction bases outside the gene matches: 3. Per germline, CDR1 SGHTA and CDR2 FQGNSA. CDR3 DNA sequence: TGTGCCAGCAGCTTCGGACTAGCGGGACTCACAGATACGCAGTATTTT. Amino acids: CASSFGLAGLTDTQYF.

V gene TRBV7-2 combines with J gene TRBJ2-2; TRBD1 is a possible D gene (6 bases). Germline loops: CDR1 SGHTA, CDR2 FQGNSA. V was clipped by 1 base and J by 3 bases, with 9 bases between them. CDR3 length: 15 amino acids. The CDR3 reads CASSLEAGDTGELFF. The DNA of the CDR3 is TGTGCCAGCAGCTTAGAGGCAGGGGACACCGGGGAGCTGTTTTTT.

The gene calls are TRBV9 and TRBJ2-3; TRBD2 matches at 10 bases. This CDR3 spans 18 amino acids. Germline loops: CDR1 SGDLS, CDR2 YYNGEE. Losses at the gene ends were 4 bases for V and 1 base for J; bases not matched to a gene: 12. The CDR3 nucleotides are TGTGCCAGCAGCCCTCTAGCGGGAGATCGAAGGGGCACAGATACGCAGTATTTT. As protein: CASSPLAGDRRGTDTQYF.

This sequence joins TRBV27 and TRBJ2-7; a possible D gene is TRBD2 (6 bases). Deletions cut 4 bases from V and 2 bases from J, with 15 bases between. The CDR3 totals 15 residues. Germline V gives CDR1 MNHEY, CDR2 SMNVEV (reference sequence). The CDR3 spells CASSSSGLSAYEQYF. The CDR3 coding sequence is TGTGCCAGCAGTTCCTCGGGACTCTCTGCCTACGAGCAGTACTTC.

The V call is TRBV15, the J call TRBJ2-1; D possibly corresponds to TRBD1 (5 bases). Trimming took off 0 bases at V and 5 bases at J, with 5 bases between the two ends. This CDR3 has 13 amino acids. Germline-derived CDR1 and CDR2 are LNHNV and YYDKDF (reference sequence). DNA for the CDR3: TGTGCCACCAGCAGAGACAGGGACAATGAGCAGTTCTTC. This encodes CATSRDRDNEQFF.

The chain is built from TRBV5-8 and TRBJ2-5; D perhaps matches TRBD1 (6 bases). CDR3 length: 14 residues. CDR1 and CDR2 (germline): SGHTS, YDEGEE. Trimming stripped 0 bases from V and 8 bases from J, with 14 bases between. The CDR3 is CASSLGQGKRTQYF. The DNA for the CDR3 is TGTGCCAGCAGCTTGGGCCAGGGGAAGAGAACCCAGTACTTC.

The J gene is TRBJ2-7, the V gene TRBV6-1; tentatively, D is TRBD1 (5 bases). The CDR3 is 14 residues long. CDR1 is MNHNS and CDR2 is SASEGT in the germline V gene. Trimming stripped 3 bases from V and 3 bases from J, with 12 bases between. The CDR3 reads CASSESGRDYEQYF. The CDR3 DNA follows: TGTGCCAGCAGTGAGTCAGGCAGGGACTACGAGCAGTACTTC.

Only a few counts were recorded for this clone. This chain uses TRBV30 with TRBJ1-1; D not resolved. CDR1 GTSNPN and CDR2 SVGIG come from the germline V gene (reference sequence). This CDR3 region has 13 residues. Trimming removed 0 bases from V and 1 base from J, with 6 bases in between. Here the CDR3 DNA reads TGTGCCTGGAGTGTACGGGAGAACACTGAAGCTTTCTTT. Translating gives CAWSVRENTEAFF.

The rearrangement joins TRBV11-2 to TRBJ2-7; 7 bases fit TRBD2. The V and J ends lost 5 bases and 2 bases, in that order; junction bases with no gene match: 12. CDR3 length: 16 amino acids. Germline V CDR1 and CDR2: SGHAT, FQNNGV. The CDR3 DNA reads TGTGCCAGCAGCCCGATTGGCCAGCGGGAAGCCTACGAGCAGTACTTC. Its translation: CASSPIGQREAYEQYF. Looking up the rest from reference TRBV11-2 and TRBJ2-7 gives the full variable domain: EAGVAQSPRYKIIEKRQSVAFWCNPISGHATLYWYQQILGQGPKLLIQFQNNGVVDDSQLPKDRFSAERLKGVDSTLKIQPAKLEDSAVYLCASSPIGQREAYEQYFGPGTRLTVT.

The V call is TRBV6-1, the J call TRBJ2-7; weak D call: TRBD1 (5 bases). This CDR3 region has 12 residues. Germline assignment: CDR1 MNHNS and CDR2 SASEGT. Trimming removed 3 bases from V and 12 bases from J, with 15 bases in between. CDR3 loop: CASSDGAVRGYF. The CDR3 DNA reads TGTGCCAGCAGTGATGGGGCTGTAAGGGGGTACTTC.

The rearrangement links TRBV24-1 to TRBJ2-3; D is unclear. CDR3 length equals 14 residues. V was cut by 9 bases and J by 0 bases, with 12 bases left in between. The germline gives CDR1 KGHDR, CDR2 SFDVKD. CDR3 region: CATLKTSSTDTQYF. The DNA of the CDR3 is TGTGCCACCTTAAAAACTTCTAGCACAGATACGCAGTATTTT.

This clone has at least ten counts. The chain carries TRBV7-9 and TRBJ2-1; D not certain. This CDR3 has 15 amino acids. Germline V gene data show CDR1 as SEHNR and CDR2 as FQNEAQ (reference sequence). V lost 4 bases and J 3 bases, leaving 13 bases between the germline ends. The CDR3 DNA reads as TGTGCCAGCAGCTCCGCTGACTTGGACTACAATGAGCAGTTCTTC. It is translated as CASSSADLDYNEQFF.

The rearrangement uses TRBV2 and TRBJ1-1, with 12 positions matching TRBD1. This CDR3 spans 16 amino acids. The trim removed 8 bases at V and 1 base at J, leaving 8 bases unmatched. The germline gives CDR1 SNHLY, CDR2 FYNNEI. The CDR3 nucleotides are TGTGCCAGCCAAAGGGACAGGGGGCTCCCGAACACTGAAGCTTTCTTT. This encodes CASQRDRGLPNTEAFF.

The chain is built from TRBV3-1 (or the pseudogene TRBV3-2) and TRBJ2-7; no clear D gene. This CDR3 spans 14 amino acids. Trimming removed 3 bases at V and 3 bases at J, with 12 bases between. The germline V gene encodes CDR1 LGHDT and CDR2 YNNKEL (reference sequence). The CDR3 loop reads CASSHLSKLYEQYF. The CDR3 DNA is TGTGCCAGCAGCCACCTAAGCAAACTCTACGAGCAGTACTTC.

The rearrangement links TRBV2 to TRBJ2-1; D is perhaps TRBD1 (5 bases). Germline V lookup: CDR1 SNHLY, CDR2 FYNNEI. The CDR3 is 14 residues long. V was pared by 6 bases and J by 3 bases, with 12 bases between. Here the CDR3 reads CASSLQRGYNEQFF. The CDR3 DNA reads TGTGCCAGCAGCCTACAAAGGGGCTACAATGAGCAGTTCTTC.

The chain uses TRBV5-6 and TRBJ1-2; 7 bases are shared with TRBD1. Germline V lookup: CDR1 SGHDT, CDR2 YYEEEE. The CDR3 is 13 amino acids. Trimming removed 4 bases from V and 4 bases from J; junction bases left unmatched: 4. The CDR3 DNA is TGTGCCAGCAGCCGCCGGGACAGCTATGGCTACACCTTC. Amino acid sequence: CASSRRDSYGYTF.

The table lists this clone with a count of one. The chain is built from TRBV5-1 and TRBJ2-1, with 7 bases fitting TRBD1. There are 14 residues in the CDR3. Germline lookup yields CDR1 SGHRS and CDR2 YFSETQ. V shed 2 bases and J 7 bases; nucleotides not matched to a gene: 6. The CDR3 reads CASSFATGLNEQFF. The DNA for the CDR3 is TGCGCCAGCAGCTTCGCGACAGGGTTGAATGAGCAGTTCTTC.

This rearrangement joins TRBV28 to TRBJ2-3, with 7 bases fitting TRBD2. The CDR3 has 13 residues. CDR1 is MDHEN, CDR2 SYDVKM, per germline. Trimming removed 6 bases from V and 4 bases from J; junction bases left unmatched: 4. Here the CDR3 reads CASRWEGSDTQYF. Here the CDR3 DNA reads TGTGCCAGCAGGTGGGAGGGGTCAGATACGCAGTATTTT. Full variable domain (remainder filled in from reference TRBV28 and TRBJ2-3): DVKVTQSSRYLVKRTGEKVFLECVQDMDHENMFWYRQDPGLGLRLIYFSYDVKMKEKGDIPEGYSVSREKKERFSLILESASTNQTSMYLCASRWEGSDTQYFGPGTRLTVL.